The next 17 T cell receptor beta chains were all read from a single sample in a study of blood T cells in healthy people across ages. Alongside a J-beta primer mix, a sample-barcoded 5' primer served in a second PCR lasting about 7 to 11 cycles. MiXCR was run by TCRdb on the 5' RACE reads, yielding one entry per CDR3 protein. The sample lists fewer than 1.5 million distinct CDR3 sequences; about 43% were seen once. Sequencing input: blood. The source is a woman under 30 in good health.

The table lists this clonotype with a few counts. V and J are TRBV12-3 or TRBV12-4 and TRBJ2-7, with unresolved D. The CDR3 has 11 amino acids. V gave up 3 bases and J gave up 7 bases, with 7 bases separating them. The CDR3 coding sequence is TGTGCCAGCAGTTTCAACGAAGAGCAGTACTTC. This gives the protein CASSFNEEQYF.

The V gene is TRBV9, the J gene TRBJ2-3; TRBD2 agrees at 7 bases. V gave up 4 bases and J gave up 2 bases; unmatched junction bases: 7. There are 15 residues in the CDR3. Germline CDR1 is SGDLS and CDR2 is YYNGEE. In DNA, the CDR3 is TGTGCCAGCAGCCCTAGGACTAGTCCCACAGATACGCAGTATTTT. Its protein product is CASSPRTSPTDTQYF.

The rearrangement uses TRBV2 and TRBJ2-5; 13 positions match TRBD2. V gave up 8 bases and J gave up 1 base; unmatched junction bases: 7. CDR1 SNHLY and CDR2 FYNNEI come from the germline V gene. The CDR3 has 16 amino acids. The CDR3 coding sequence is TGTGCCAGCCGGACTAGCGGGGGCCTCGTCCAAGAGACCCAGTACTTC. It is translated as CASRTSGGLVQETQYF. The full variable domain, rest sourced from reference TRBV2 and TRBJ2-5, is EPEVTQTPSHQVTQMGQEVILRCVPISNHLYFYWYRQILGQKVEFLVSFYNNEISEKSEIFDDQFSVERPDGSNFTLKIRSTKLEDSAMYFCASRTSGGLVQETQYFGPGTRLLVL.

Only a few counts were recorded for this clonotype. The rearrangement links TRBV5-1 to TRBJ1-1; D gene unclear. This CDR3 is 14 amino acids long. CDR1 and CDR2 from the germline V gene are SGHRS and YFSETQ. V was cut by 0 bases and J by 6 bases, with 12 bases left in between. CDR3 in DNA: TGCGCCAGCAGCTTGGCCGGCGGACTACCTGAAGCTTTCTTT. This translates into CASSLAGGLPEAFF. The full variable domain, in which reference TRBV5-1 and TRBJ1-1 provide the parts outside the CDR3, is KAGVTQTPRYLIKTRGQQVTLSCSPISGHRSVSWYQQTPGQGLQFLFEYFSETQRNKGNFPGRFSGRQFSNSRSEMNVSTLELGDSALYLCASSLAGGLPEAFFGQGTRLTVV.

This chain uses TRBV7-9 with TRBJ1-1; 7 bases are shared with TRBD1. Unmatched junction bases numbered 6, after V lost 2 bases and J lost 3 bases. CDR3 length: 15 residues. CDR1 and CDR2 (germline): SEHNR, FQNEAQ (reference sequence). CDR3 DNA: TGTGCCAGCAGCTTAAGGGAGGGGGCTTACACTGAAGCTTTCTTT. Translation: CASSLREGAYTEAFF.

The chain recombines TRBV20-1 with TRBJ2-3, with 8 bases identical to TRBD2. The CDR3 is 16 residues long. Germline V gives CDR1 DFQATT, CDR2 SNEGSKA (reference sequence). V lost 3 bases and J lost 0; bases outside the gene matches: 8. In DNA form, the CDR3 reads TGCAGTGCTAGTTACCGACTAGCGACTAGCACAGATACGCAGTATTTT. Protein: CSASYRLATSTDTQYF.

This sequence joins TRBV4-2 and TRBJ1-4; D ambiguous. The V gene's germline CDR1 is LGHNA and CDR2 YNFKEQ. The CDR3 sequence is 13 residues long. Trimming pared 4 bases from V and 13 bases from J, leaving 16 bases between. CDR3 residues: CASSPETLSGLFF. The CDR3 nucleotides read TGTGCCAGCAGCCCCGAGACCCTCAGTGGACTGTTTTTT.

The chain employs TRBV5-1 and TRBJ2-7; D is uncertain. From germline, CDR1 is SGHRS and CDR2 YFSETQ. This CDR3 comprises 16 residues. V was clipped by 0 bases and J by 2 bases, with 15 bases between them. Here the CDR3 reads CASSLDTVSSAYEQYF. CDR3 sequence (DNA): TGCGCCAGCAGCTTGGACACAGTTTCCAGCGCCTACGAGCAGTACTTC.

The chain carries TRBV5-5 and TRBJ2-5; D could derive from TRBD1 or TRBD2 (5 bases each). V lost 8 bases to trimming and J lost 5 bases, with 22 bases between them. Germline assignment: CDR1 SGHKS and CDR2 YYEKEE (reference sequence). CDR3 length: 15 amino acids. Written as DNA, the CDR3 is TGTGCCAGGGGACCGAAGGGCCAGGCGGTTGAGACCCAGTACTTC. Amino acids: CARGPKGQAVETQYF.

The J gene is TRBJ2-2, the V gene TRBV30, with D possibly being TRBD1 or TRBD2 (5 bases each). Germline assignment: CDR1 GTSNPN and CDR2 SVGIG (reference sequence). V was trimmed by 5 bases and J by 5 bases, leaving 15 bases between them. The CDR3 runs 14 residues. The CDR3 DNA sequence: TGTGCCTGGGATCGGGGCCTGGGAACCGGGGAGCTGTTTTTT. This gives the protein CAWDRGLGTGELFF.

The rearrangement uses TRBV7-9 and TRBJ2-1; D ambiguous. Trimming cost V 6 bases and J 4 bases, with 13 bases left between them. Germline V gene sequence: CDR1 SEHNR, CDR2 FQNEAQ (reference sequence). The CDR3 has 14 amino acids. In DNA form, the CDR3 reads TGTGCCAGCAGTCTCGATTGGCCTTACAATGAGCAGTTCTTC. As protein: CASSLDWPYNEQFF.

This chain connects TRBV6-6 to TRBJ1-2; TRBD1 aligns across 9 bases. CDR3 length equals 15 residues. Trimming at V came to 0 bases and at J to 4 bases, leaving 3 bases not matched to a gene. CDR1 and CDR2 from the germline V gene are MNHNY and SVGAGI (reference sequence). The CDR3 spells CASSYSDRGSYGYTF. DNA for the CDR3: TGTGCCAGCAGTTACTCGGACAGGGGAAGCTATGGCTACACCTTC.

The CDR3 nucleotides read TGCAGTGCTCGTAGGGCGCAACCCGGGGAGCTGTTTTTT. This sequence encodes CSARRAQPGELFF. V gene TRBV20-1 combines with J gene TRBJ2-2; D remains unclear. Germline CDR1 reads DFQATT; CDR2 reads SNEGSKA (reference sequence). The CDR3 has 13 residues. V lost 5 bases, J lost 6 bases, and 13 bases lay in between.

The CDR3 reads CASSPPINTEAFF. DNA of the CDR3: TGTGCCAGCTCACCTCCTATTAACACTGAAGCTTTCTTT. The gene calls are TRBV18 and TRBJ1-1; D remains ambiguous. CDR3 length equals 13 residues. Germline-derived CDR1 and CDR2 are KGHSH and LQKENI. The V gene lost 3 bases and the J gene lost 2 bases, with 7 bases spanning the gap.

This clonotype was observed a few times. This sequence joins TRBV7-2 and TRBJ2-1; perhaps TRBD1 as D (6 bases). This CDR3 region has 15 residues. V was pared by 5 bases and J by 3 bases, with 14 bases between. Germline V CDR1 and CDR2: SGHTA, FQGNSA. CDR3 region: CASSTRDTNYNEQFF. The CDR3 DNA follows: TGTGCCAGCAGCACCCGGGACACCAACTACAATGAGCAGTTCTTC.

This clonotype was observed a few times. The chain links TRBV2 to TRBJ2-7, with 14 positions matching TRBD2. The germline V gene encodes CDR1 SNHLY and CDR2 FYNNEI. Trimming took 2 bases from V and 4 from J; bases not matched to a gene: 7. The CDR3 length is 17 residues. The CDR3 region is CASSERGLAGEAYEQYF. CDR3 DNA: TGTGCCAGCAGTGAAAGGGGACTAGCGGGGGAAGCATACGAGCAGTACTTC. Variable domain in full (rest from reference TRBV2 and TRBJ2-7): EPEVTQTPSHQVTQMGQEVILRCVPISNHLYFYWYRQILGQKVEFLVSFYNNEISEKSEIFDDQFSVERPDGSNFTLKIRSTKLEDSAMYFCASSERGLAGEAYEQYFGPGTRLTVT.

The DNA for the CDR3 is TGTGCCAGTACTGTCGGACTAGCGGGAGTAGGAGAGCAGTTCTTC. Encoded protein: CASTVGLAGVGEQFF. The chain combines TRBV27 with TRBJ2-1, with 13 bases fitting TRBD2. There are 15 residues in the CDR3. Germline V lookup: CDR1 MNHEY, CDR2 SMNVEV (reference sequence). V gave up 9 bases and J gave up 10 bases; unmatched junction bases: 12.